Included here is one T cell receptor beta chain sequence, with context. Its matching antigen is unknown. The sample is drawn from a study of tumor-infiltrating lymphocytes in primary liver carcinoma. Study overall: The number of productive TCRbeta reads per sample ranged from roughly 3.65 to 7.5 million and was similar across tissue types.

Points from the study as a whole: Tumor top-250-clone fraction significantly exceeded that of blood (p = 0.039). Tumor-adjacent and tumor-blood pairs displayed less overlap than did pairs of tumor regions.

Bulk tissue was left unsorted, and RNA and DNA were co-extracted from roughly 20-30 mg of it. The patients carried chronic HBV infection and had received no treatment. The researchers produced TCR beta cDNA from 500 ng total RNA with a constant-region primer. Employing slightly modified ARM-PCR, three nested multiplex PCR rounds were run, and these gave rise to the TCR beta libraries. One entry per CDR3 protein results from TCRdb running MiXCR on the multiplex PCR reads. Among about 92,000 distinct CDR3 sequences listed, just over 65% were seen once. The material sequenced was tumor-adjacent normal liver tissue. The source is a man in his forties with primary liver carcinoma and hepatitis B virus infection.

The CDR3 coding sequence is TGTGCCAGCAGCGTACTAGCGGGAGATCTCGGGGAGCTGTTTTTT. This gives the protein CASSVLAGDLGELFF. This rearrangement joins TRBV9 to TRBJ2-2, with 10 bases fitting TRBD2. The V gene end was trimmed by 1 base and the J gene end by 7 bases; junction bases not matched to a gene: 4. CDR1 is SGDLS, CDR2 YYNGEE, per germline. This CDR3 has 15 amino acids.